This TCR beta chain was documented in a study of T cells in Graves' hyperthyroidism and ophthalmopathy. Findings and limits, study-wide: A model of 13 V-J pairs discriminated ophthalmopathy from stable hyperthyroidism. Most expanded thyroid clonotypes above 0.001 also appeared in blood.

This CDR3 is built from 14 residues. The trim removed 4 bases at V and 7 bases at J, leaving 8 bases unmatched. Germline V gives CDR1 SEHNR, CDR2 FQNEAQ (reference sequence). This clonotype was observed at least ten times. Its antigen is not known. Regions amplified from RNA transcripts were the TCR beta CDR3 regions. The TCR CDR3 first-round RT-PCR relied on the HTBI primer set. TCRdb called the multiplex PCR reads again in MiXCR, with one record for every CDR3 protein. The top ten hold 14% of the sample, which has about 510,000 distinct CDR3 sequences, 14% seen once. V and J are TRBV7-9 and TRBJ2-7, with 9 bases lining up with TRBD1. Sample: blood. The clonotype originates from a woman aged 40 to 50 with Graves' hyperthyroidism. The CDR3 sequence: CASSSGQGQGEQYF. In DNA, the CDR3 is TGTGCCAGCAGCTCCGGACAGGGGCAGGGGGAGCAGTACTTC.